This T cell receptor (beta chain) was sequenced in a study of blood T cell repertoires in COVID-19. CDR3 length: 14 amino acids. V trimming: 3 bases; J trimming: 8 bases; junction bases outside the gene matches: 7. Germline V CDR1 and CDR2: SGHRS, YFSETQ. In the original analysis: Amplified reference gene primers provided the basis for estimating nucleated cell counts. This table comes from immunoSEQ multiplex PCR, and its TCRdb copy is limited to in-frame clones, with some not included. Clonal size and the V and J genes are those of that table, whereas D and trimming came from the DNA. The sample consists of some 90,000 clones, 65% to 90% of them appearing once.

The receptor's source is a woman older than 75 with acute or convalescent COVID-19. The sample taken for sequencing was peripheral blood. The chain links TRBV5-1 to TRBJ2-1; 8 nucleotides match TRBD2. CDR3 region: CASSSVGRGDEQFF. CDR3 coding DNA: TGCGCCAGCAGCTCTGTCGGGAGGGGCGATGAGCAGTTCTTC.